This TCR beta chain was sequenced for a study of beta chain features in type 1 diabetes. Study observations and caveats: Compared to healthy donors, patients appeared to have naive, central memory and Treg TCRB repertoires that were more alike. Researchers cautioned that cDNA sequencing could over-represent cells with high TCR expression.

As for this clone: Its antigen is still unknown. The sample contains more than one DNA sequence encoding this CDR3.

V lost 1 base to trimming and J lost 1 base, with 5 bases between them. The CDR3 has 15 amino acids. CDR1 and CDR2 from the germline V gene are SGHTA and FQGNSA. The authors reverse transcribed all of the isolated RNA, so sequencing captured expressed TCRB transcripts. Assay used: immunoSEQ multiplex PCR; TCRdb lists only in-frame clones, some missing. The table shows around 250,000 clones, with 27% occurring only once. Each sorted fraction was over 95% pure. The chain has TRBV7-2 and TRBJ2-6, with a weak D call TRBD2 (5 bases). The sequencing input was central memory CD4+ T cells from blood. This receptor was taken from a man aged 25-45 years in good health. The CDR3 spells CASSLGGSGANVLTF. In nucleotides, the CDR3 is TGTGCCAGCAGCTTAGGAGGGTCTGGGGCCAACGTCCTGACTTTC.